This T cell receptor beta chain was retrieved from a study of blood T cell repertoires in COVID-19. Profiled with immunoSEQ multiplex PCR; TCRdb holds only in-frame clones, not every one. The table lists 95,000 to 110,000 clones, 75% to 95% of them singletons. Sequenced input: peripheral blood. The TCR sequence derives from a woman aged 25 to 39 with acute or convalescent COVID-19.

The CDR3 nucleotides are TGTGCCATCAGGTCATTCGAGGCGACCGGGGAGCTGTTTTTT. Protein product: CAIRSFEATGELFF. The chain has TRBV10-3 and TRBJ2-2; D is uncertain. V dropped 6 bases and J dropped 5 bases, with 13 bases sitting between them. This CDR3 comprises 14 residues. Germline values: CDR1 ENHRY, CDR2 SYGVKD.